The table lists the clone carrying this T cell receptor beta chain with a count of one. Its antigen is currently unknown. These data belong to a study of blood T cell dynamics during melanoma immunotherapy. Study observations and caveats: At W3, later disease-control patients showed bifurcated PBMC repertoire changes, unlike progressors.

CDR1 and CDR2 (germline): SGHDT, YYEEEE. V lost 1 base, J lost 0 bases, and 7 bases lay in between. The CDR3 runs to 15 residues. The method was immunoSEQ multiplex PCR; TCRdb's version includes in-frame clones alone and lacks a portion of them. The sample holds 15,000 to 20,000 clones, roughly 92% seen once. As to time point: pre-treatment baseline. The TCR originated in a human donor with melanoma. This material consisted of blood, taken from a patient treated with checkpoint blockade. The chain has TRBV5-6 and TRBJ2-2, with D uncertain. This chain's CDR3 is CASSLRPTNTGELFF. In nucleotides, the CDR3 is TGTGCCAGCAGCTTGCGGCCTACGAACACCGGGGAGCTGTTTTTT.